The 21 T cell receptor beta chains in this list originate from one sample, sequenced in a study of long-term antiretroviral therapy in people with HIV. At the survey level, the v3.0 immunoSEQ assay was run. The table came from immunoSEQ multiplex PCR; TCRdb's copy has only in-frame clones and leaves some out. The profile shows around 25,000 clones, 95% of them singletons. The sequenced sample was unsorted PBMCs, obtained 4.9 years after starting antiretroviral therapy. The receptors were sampled from a woman in her forties or fifties with HIV.

The gene calls are TRBV28 and TRBJ2-5, with 7 bases lining up with TRBD2. The V and J ends lost 3 bases and 1 base, in that order; junction bases with no gene match: 5. This CDR3 has 15 amino acids. Germline V gives CDR1 MDHEN, CDR2 SYDVKM. As DNA, the CDR3 is TGTGCCAGCAGTTTCGGGGGGAGTCTCCAAGAGACCCAGTACTTC. Amino acid sequence: CASSFGGSLQETQYF.

The genes are TRBV5-1 and TRBJ2-2; the D is unclear. Trimming shortened V by 1 base and J by 2 bases, and 12 bases separated the two germline ends. Germline loops: CDR1 SGHRS, CDR2 YFSETQ. This CDR3 contains 16 residues. The CDR3 sequence is CASSLNGLENTGELFF. The CDR3 DNA reads TGCGCCAGCAGCTTGAACGGGCTAGAAAACACCGGGGAGCTGTTTTTT.

The rearrangement uses TRBV6-1 and TRBJ2-5; no reliable D call. CDR1 is MNHNS and CDR2 is SASEGT in the germline V gene. The CDR3 has 16 residues. Trimming removed 1 base from V and 5 bases from J, with 17 bases in between. The CDR3 sequence: CASSEGHQIGGETQYF. The CDR3 DNA sequence: TGTGCCAGCAGTGAAGGTCACCAAATAGGTGGGGAGACCCAGTACTTC.

The chain joins TRBV7-9 to TRBJ2-2; D uncertain. CDR3 length equals 16 residues. Germline V gives CDR1 SEHNR, CDR2 FQNEAQ (reference sequence). Trimming pared 1 base from V and 5 bases from J, leaving 14 bases between. CDR3 loop: CASSLDGFAVTGELFF. CDR3 in DNA: TGTGCCAGCAGCTTAGATGGTTTCGCGGTGACCGGGGAGCTGTTTTTT.

This sequence joins TRBV4-1 and TRBJ2-3, with 11 bases identical to TRBD2. CDR1 is MGHRA and CDR2 is YSYEKL in the germline V gene. Germline trimming cut 1 base from V and 8 bases from J; bases unmatched to any gene: 11. The length of the CDR3 is 17 residues. CDR3 sequence reads: CASSQAATSGATGTQYF. The CDR3 DNA reads TGCGCCAGCAGCCAAGCCGCGACTAGCGGGGCTACCGGTACGCAGTATTTT.

J is TRBJ1-5 and V is TRBV6-1, with D perhaps matching TRBD1 (5 bases). CDR3 length: 15 residues. The V gene lost 8 bases and the J gene lost 1 base, with 15 bases spanning the gap. Germline V gene lookup returns CDR1 MNHNS and CDR2 SASEGT. The CDR3 coding sequence is TGTGCCAGCTGCAGGGTGATGCAGAGCAATCAGCCCCAGCATTTT. Translating gives CASCRVMQSNQPQHF.

This chain connects TRBV6-1 to TRBJ2-1, with 8 positions matching TRBD1. The CDR3 loop spans 16 amino acids. The germline V gene encodes CDR1 MNHNS and CDR2 SASEGT. Trimming at V came to 3 bases and at J to 9 bases, leaving 13 bases not matched to a gene. CDR3 bases: TGTGCCAGCAGTGACCGATCAGGGGGCGGGCCTAGTGAGCAGTTCTTC. Its translation: CASSDRSGGGPSEQFF.

CDR3 DNA sequence: TGTGCCAGCAGCCCGCCGTCGGGACCGGATACGCAGTATTTT. It translates to CASSPPSGPDTQYF. This chain connects TRBV7-9 to TRBJ2-3, with D perhaps matching TRBD1 or TRBD2 (5 bases each). The germline V gene encodes CDR1 SEHNR and CDR2 FQNEAQ (reference sequence). The CDR3 sequence is 14 residues long. Trimming removed 5 bases from V and 6 bases from J, with 15 bases in between.

The chain employs TRBV6-5 and TRBJ2-7; D not resolved. Germline CDR1 is MNHEY and CDR2 is SVGAGI. This CDR3 has 14 residues. With 6 bases removed from V and 4 bases from J, the gap between germline ends came to 16 bases. The chain's CDR3 is CASRIGEGRYEQYF. CDR3 nucleotides: TGTGCCAGCAGAATTGGGGAAGGACGTTACGAGCAGTACTTC.

The chain is built from TRBV15 and TRBJ2-3, with D perhaps given as TRBD1 or TRBD2 (5 bases each). The CDR3 runs 16 residues. Germline values: CDR1 LNHNV, CDR2 YYDKDF (reference sequence). Trimming removed 0 bases at V and 3 bases at J, with 13 bases between. The CDR3 DNA reads TGTGCCACCAGCAGAGATTGGGGGAGTAAGACAGATACGCAGTATTTT. Amino acids: CATSRDWGSKTDTQYF.

The rearrangement uses TRBV7-2 and TRBJ2-3; D uncertain. V gave up 1 base and J gave up 4 bases, with 6 bases separating them. Germline CDR1 SGHTA, CDR2 FQGNSA. This CDR3 region has 13 residues. The CDR3 nucleotides are TGTGCCAGCAGCTTAGTGGTCGCAGATACGCAGTATTTT. It yields the protein CASSLVVADTQYF.

In this sample, this clone turned up once. The V call is TRBV5-4, the J call TRBJ1-1, with a tentative D call TRBD1 (5 bases). CDR3 size: 15 residues. CDR1 SGHNT and CDR2 YYREEE come from the germline V gene (reference sequence). V dropped 5 bases and J dropped 3 bases, with 17 bases sitting between them. CDR3 region: CASSHASQGDTEAFF. The DNA for the CDR3 is TGTGCCAGCAGTCATGCCTCCCAGGGCGACACTGAAGCTTTCTTT.

The rearrangement uses TRBV27 and TRBJ2-1; the match to TRBD2 covers 9 bases. The CDR3 contains 14 residues. Germline V gene data show CDR1 as MNHEY and CDR2 as SMNVEV (reference sequence). J gave up 10 bases and V 5 bases, and 9 bases lay outside the gene matches. DNA for the CDR3: TGTGCCAGCAGTGTTGGCGGGAGGGCCAGGGAGCAGTTCTTC. It yields the protein CASSVGGRAREQFF.

Here the CDR3 reads CASSLRGRDLSEQYF. CDR3 in DNA: TGTGCCAGCAGCTTACGTGGCAGGGACCTATCCGAGCAGTACTTC. This rearrangement joins TRBV7-2 to TRBJ2-7; D may be TRBD1 or TRBD2 (5 bases each). The ends were cut back, 2 bases at V and 6 bases at J, with 17 bases in the middle. Germline assignment: CDR1 SGHTA and CDR2 FQGNSA. The CDR3 is made up of 15 amino acids.

The rearrangement uses TRBV5-4 and TRBJ2-7, with a weak D call TRBD2 (6 bases). The CDR3 covers 14 residues. The germline gives CDR1 SGHNT, CDR2 YYREEE (reference sequence). V lost 0 bases to trimming and J lost 7 bases, with 14 bases between them. The CDR3 reads CASSLGRGLREQYF. CDR3 nucleotide sequence: TGTGCCAGCAGCTTGGGGCGGGGCCTCAGGGAGCAGTACTTC.

The chain combines TRBV6-5 with TRBJ2-7; 10 bases are shared with TRBD2. Trimming took 6 bases from V and 2 from J; bases not matched to a gene: 4. CDR1 is MNHEY and CDR2 is SVGAGI in the germline V gene. The CDR3 is made up of 14 amino acids. The CDR3 region has the DNA TGTGCCAGCAGCCCAAGCGGGAGGGCCTACGAGCAGTACTTC. Protein sequence: CASSPSGRAYEQYF.

J is TRBJ2-7 and V is TRBV11-2, with 13 nucleotides matching TRBD2. The germline CDR1 and CDR2 sequences are SGHAT and FQNNGV. Losses at the gene ends were 4 bases for V and 5 bases for J; bases not matched to a gene: 2. The CDR3 totals 14 residues. Here the CDR3 reads CASSWTSGSNEQYF. As DNA, the CDR3 is TGTGCCAGCAGCTGGACTAGCGGGAGTAACGAGCAGTACTTC.

V and J are TRBV27 and TRBJ2-7; the match to TRBD2 covers 11 bases. With V trimmed by 10 bases and J by 2 bases, 4 bases remained unmatched. The CDR3 contains 13 residues. Looked up from germline, CDR1 is MNHEY and CDR2 is SMNVEV (reference sequence). CDR3 nucleotide sequence: TGTGCCACCGGGACTAGCGGAGCCTACGAGCAGTACTTC. Its protein product is CATGTSGAYEQYF.

The chain combines TRBV6-5 with TRBJ2-7; D assignment may be TRBD1 or TRBD2 (5 bases each). Trimming removed 5 bases from V and 3 bases from J, with 17 bases in between. This CDR3 has 15 residues. Germline V gene sequence: CDR1 MNHEY, CDR2 SVGAGI. The CDR3 coding sequence is TGTGCCAGCAGTCAATCCGGGACCGGTTACTACGAGCAGTACTTC. Translating gives CASSQSGTGYYEQYF.

V and J are TRBV19 and TRBJ2-1; D remains unclear. CDR3 length equals 12 residues. The germline V gene has CDR1 LNHDA and CDR2 SQIVND (reference sequence). V was pared by 7 bases and J by 8 bases, with 12 bases between. CDR3 amino acids: CASNRDGYEQFF. The CDR3 DNA sequence: TGTGCCAGTAATAGGGATGGCTATGAGCAGTTCTTC.

V usage is TRBV28 and J usage is TRBJ1-4; a possible D gene is TRBD1 (6 bases). From germline, CDR1 is MDHEN and CDR2 SYDVKM. With 4 bases removed from V and 2 bases from J, the gap between germline ends came to 11 bases. CDR3 length: 15 residues. CDR3 bases: TGTGCCAGCAGTTACCCAAGGGGGACTAATGAAAAACTGTTTTTT. This encodes CASSYPRGTNEKLFF.